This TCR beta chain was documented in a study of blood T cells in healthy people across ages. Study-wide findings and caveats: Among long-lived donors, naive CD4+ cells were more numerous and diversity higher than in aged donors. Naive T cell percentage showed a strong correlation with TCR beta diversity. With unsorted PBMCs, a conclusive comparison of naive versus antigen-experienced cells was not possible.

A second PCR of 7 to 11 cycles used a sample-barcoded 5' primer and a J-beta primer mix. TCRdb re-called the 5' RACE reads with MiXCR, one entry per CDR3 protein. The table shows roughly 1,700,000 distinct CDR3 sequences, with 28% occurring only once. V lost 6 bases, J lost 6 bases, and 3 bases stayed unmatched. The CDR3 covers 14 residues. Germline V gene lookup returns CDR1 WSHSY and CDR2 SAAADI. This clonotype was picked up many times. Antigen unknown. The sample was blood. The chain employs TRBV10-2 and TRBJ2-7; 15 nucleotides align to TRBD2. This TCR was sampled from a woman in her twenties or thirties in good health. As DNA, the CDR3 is TGCGCCAGCAGCGGACTAGCGGGGGGGCGCGAGCAGTACTTC. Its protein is CASSGLAGGREQYF.